This T cell receptor (beta chain) was sequenced in a study of control samples from healthy donors and cancer patients. This CDR3 spans 12 amino acids. Germline CDR1 MGHRA, CDR2 YSYEKL. Between the trimmed V and J ends, which lost 1 base and 3 bases, there was a span of 4 bases. Sequencing used immunoSEQ multiplex PCR; TCRdb keeps in-frame clones, though not all of them. Found here are tens of thousands of clones, 80% to 90% of them singletons; the top ten hold roughly 2.8%. Sample: PBMCs. The receptor was derived from a woman in her 50s with lung cancer. The chain carries TRBV4-1 and TRBJ2-7; D call uncertain. The CDR3 sequence: CASSQVGYEQYF. The CDR3, as DNA: TGCGCCAGCAGCCAAGTGGGCTACGAGCAGTACTTC.